This is a list of T cell receptor beta chains from one sample in a study of cytomegalovirus exposure and HLA in healthy donors. The data were produced by immunoSEQ multiplex PCR, yet TCRdb's version contains in-frame clones alone and is incomplete. The sample consists of some 77,000 clones, 60% to 80% of them appearing once. What was sequenced was PBMCs. The receptors here all came from a woman aged 50 to 60 in good health and CMV-seropositive. CDR3s include the opening cysteine and the closing phenylalanine or tryptophan. The D gene is left open where the match is weak. Clone size is stated in some rows and not others, as once, few, many or a class when expanded.

d_call: TRBD2
clone_size: -
j_call: TRBJ2-3
v_call: TRBV4-1
cdr3_aa: CASSQSGLAAFTDTQYF
cdr3_nt: TGCGCCAGCAGCCAATCCGGACTAGCGGCTTTCACAGATACGCAGTATTTT

d_call: TRBD1
clone_size: -
j_call: TRBJ2-7
v_call: TRBV13
cdr3_aa: CASSFTGTGRYEQYF
cdr3_nt: TGTGCCAGCAGCTTTACCGGGACAGGGAGGTACGAGCAGTACTTC

d_call: -
clone_size: -
j_call: TRBJ1-1
v_call: TRBV7-6
cdr3_aa: CASSLGRWGNTEAFF
cdr3_nt: TGTGCCAGCAGCTTAGGGAGGTGGGGGAACACTGAAGCTTTCTTT

d_call: -
clone_size: -
j_call: TRBJ2-4
v_call: TRBV2
cdr3_aa: CASLPWTGENIQYF
cdr3_nt: TGTGCCAGCCTACCGTGGACTGGAGAAAACATTCAGTACTTC

d_call: -
clone_size: -
j_call: TRBJ1-6
v_call: TRBV6-1
cdr3_aa: CASSEAGGNNSPLHF
cdr3_nt: TGTGCCAGCAGTGAAGCGGGAGGAAATAATTCACCCCTCCACTTT

d_call: TRBD1
clone_size: once
j_call: TRBJ2-5
v_call: TRBV5-4
cdr3_aa: CASSLTGTEETQYF
cdr3_nt: TGTGCCAGCAGCTTAACCGGGACAGAAGAGACCCAGTACTTC

d_call: TRBD1
clone_size: few
j_call: TRBJ1-1
v_call: TRBV5-4
cdr3_aa: CASSLVAQGGTEAFF
cdr3_nt: TGTGCCAGCAGCTTGGTTGCCCAGGGGGGTACTGAAGCTTTCTTT

d_call: TRBD2
clone_size: -
j_call: TRBJ2-5
v_call: TRBV30
cdr3_aa: CAWSAYSGGASFPETQYF
cdr3_nt: TGTGCCTGGAGCGCCTATAGCGGGGGGGCCTCATTTCCAGAGACCCAGTACTTC

d_call: -
clone_size: -
j_call: TRBJ2-1
v_call: TRBV7-2
cdr3_aa: CASSSGSYNEQFF
cdr3_nt: TGTGCCAGCAGCTCCGGGTCTTACAATGAGCAGTTCTTC

d_call: -
clone_size: -
j_call: TRBJ1-3
v_call: TRBV6-1
cdr3_aa: CASSEVGGGPGNTIYF
cdr3_nt: TGTGCCAGCAGTGAAGTTGGCGGGGGCCCTGGAAACACCATATATTTT

d_call: TRBD1
clone_size: -
j_call: TRBJ1-1
v_call: TRBV5-1
cdr3_aa: CASSLAVGTEKMNTEAFF
cdr3_nt: TGCGCCAGCAGCTTGGCCGTCGGGACAGAAAAAATGAACACTGAAGCTTTCTTT

d_call: TRBD1
clone_size: -
j_call: TRBJ1-2
v_call: TRBV5-1
cdr3_aa: CASSATGGLGYTF
cdr3_nt: TGCGCCAGCAGCGCGACAGGGGGACTTGGCTACACCTTC

d_call: TRBD1
clone_size: -
j_call: TRBJ2-4
v_call: TRBV5-6
cdr3_aa: CASSLEGQGLNIQYF
cdr3_nt: TGTGCCAGCAGCTTGGAGGGACAGGGGCTAAACATTCAGTACTTC

d_call: -
clone_size: -
j_call: TRBJ1-4
v_call: TRBV4-1
cdr3_aa: CASSQSATNEKLFF
cdr3_nt: TGCGCCAGCAGCCAGAGTGCAACTAATGAAAAACTGTTTTTT

d_call: TRBD2
clone_size: -
j_call: TRBJ2-1
v_call: TRBV25-1
cdr3_aa: CASSETGTSGSDEQFF
cdr3_nt: TGTGCCAGCAGTGAGACCGGGACTAGCGGGAGCGATGAGCAGTTCTTC

d_call: -
clone_size: few
j_call: TRBJ2-5
v_call: TRBV7-9
cdr3_aa: CASSSSVGETQYF
cdr3_nt: TGTGCCAGCAGCTCCTCGGTTGGAGAGACCCAGTACTTC

d_call: TRBD1
clone_size: -
j_call: TRBJ2-5
v_call: TRBV5-6
cdr3_aa: CASSPRDRAQETQYF
cdr3_nt: TGTGCCAGCAGCCCGAGGGACAGGGCGCAAGAGACCCAGTACTTC

d_call: -
clone_size: -
j_call: TRBJ2-3
v_call: TRBV20-1
cdr3_aa: CSVLHRDTQYF
cdr3_nt: TGCAGTGTCCTCCACCGGGATACGCAGTATTTT

d_call: -
clone_size: -
j_call: TRBJ2-5
v_call: TRBV9
cdr3_aa: CASSGLRGYQETQYF
cdr3_nt: TGTGCCAGCAGCGGGCTCAGGGGCTACCAAGAGACCCAGTACTTC

d_call: TRBD2
clone_size: -
j_call: TRBJ2-2
v_call: TRBV6-4
cdr3_aa: CASRGLATTGELFF
cdr3_nt: TGTGCCAGCAGGGGACTAGCGACCACCGGGGAGCTGTTTTTT

d_call: -
clone_size: -
j_call: TRBJ2-7
v_call: TRBV5-4
cdr3_aa: CASSLTGTYEQYF
cdr3_nt: TGTGCCAGCAGCCTCACCGGGACCTACGAGCAGTACTTC

d_call: TRBD2
clone_size: few
j_call: TRBJ2-2
v_call: TRBV29-1
cdr3_aa: CSTTRGVTGELFF
cdr3_nt: TGCAGCACAACTCGGGGGGTAACAGGGGAGCTGTTTTTT

d_call: TRBD2
clone_size: -
j_call: TRBJ2-3
v_call: TRBV5-1
cdr3_aa: CASSFTTSGSGDTQYF
cdr3_nt: TGCGCCAGCAGCTTTACAACTAGCGGGAGTGGAGATACGCAGTATTTT

d_call: TRBD1
clone_size: -
j_call: TRBJ1-1
v_call: TRBV5-1
cdr3_aa: CASSLAGQGIEAFF
cdr3_nt: TGCGCCAGCAGCCTTGCGGGACAGGGGATTGAAGCTTTCTTT

d_call: TRBD1
clone_size: -
j_call: TRBJ1-2
v_call: TRBV20-1
cdr3_aa: CSATGGGGYTF
cdr3_nt: TGCAGTGCTACAGGGGGCGGAGGCTACACCTTC

d_call: -
clone_size: -
j_call: TRBJ1-5
v_call: TRBV2
cdr3_aa: CASTGVNQPQHF
cdr3_nt: TGTGCCAGCACAGGGGTAAATCAGCCCCAGCATTTT

d_call: TRBD1
clone_size: -
j_call: TRBJ1-1
v_call: TRBV18
cdr3_aa: CASSPRQGIWTEAFF
cdr3_nt: TGTGCCAGCTCACCACGACAGGGAATATGGACTGAAGCTTTCTTT

d_call: -
clone_size: -
j_call: TRBJ1-2
v_call: TRBV5-1
cdr3_aa: CASSLQVDYGYTF
cdr3_nt: TGCGCCAGCAGCCTCCAGGTTGACTATGGCTACACCTTC

d_call: -
clone_size: once
j_call: TRBJ1-1
v_call: TRBV11-2
cdr3_aa: CASSRLRDTEAFF
cdr3_nt: TGTGCCAGCAGTAGATTACGGGACACTGAAGCTTTCTTT

d_call: -
clone_size: -
j_call: TRBJ1-5
v_call: TRBV18
cdr3_aa: CASSPSAGGNQPQHF
cdr3_nt: TGTGCCAGCTCCCCAAGCGCAGGGGGCAATCAGCCCCAGCATTTT

d_call: -
clone_size: -
j_call: TRBJ2-5
v_call: TRBV5-4
cdr3_aa: CASSSQETQYF
cdr3_nt: TGTGCCAGCAGTTCTCAGGAGACCCAGTACTTC

d_call: TRBD1
clone_size: -
j_call: TRBJ1-1
v_call: TRBV27
cdr3_aa: CASLTGARGTEAFF
cdr3_nt: TGTGCCAGCCTTACAGGGGCCCGGGGCACTGAAGCTTTCTTT

d_call: -
clone_size: -
j_call: TRBJ1-1
v_call: TRBV27
cdr3_aa: CASSLKRDISEAFF
cdr3_nt: TGTGCCAGCAGTTTAAAGCGGGACATCAGCGAAGCTTTCTTT

d_call: TRBD1
clone_size: -
j_call: TRBJ1-2
v_call: TRBV27
cdr3_aa: CASSLGGQHYGYTF
cdr3_nt: TGTGCCAGCAGTTTAGGGGGACAGCACTATGGCTACACCTTC

d_call: -
clone_size: once
j_call: TRBJ1-2
v_call: TRBV4-2
cdr3_aa: CASSQDRSAPNYGYTF
cdr3_nt: TGTGCCAGCAGCCAAGATAGGAGCGCGCCTAACTATGGCTACACCTTC

d_call: TRBD2
clone_size: -
j_call: TRBJ2-2
v_call: TRBV27
cdr3_aa: CASRLAGGTGELFF
cdr3_nt: TGTGCCAGCAGGCTAGCGGGAGGGACCGGGGAGCTGTTTTTT

d_call: TRBD2
clone_size: once
j_call: TRBJ2-5
v_call: TRBV27
cdr3_aa: CASSAGETQYF
cdr3_nt: TGTGCCAGCTCAGCGGGGGAGACCCAGTACTTC

d_call: -
clone_size: -
j_call: TRBJ2-5
v_call: TRBV15
cdr3_aa: CATSDGGQETQYF
cdr3_nt: TGTGCCACCAGCGACGGCGGACAAGAGACCCAGTACTTC

d_call: -
clone_size: -
j_call: TRBJ1-6
v_call: TRBV10-1
cdr3_aa: CASSESRGNSPLHF
cdr3_nt: TGCGCCAGCAGTGAGTCGAGGGGGAATTCACCCCTCCACTTT

d_call: -
clone_size: -
j_call: TRBJ1-5
v_call: TRBV4-1
cdr3_aa: CASSLIEGSGNQPQHF
cdr3_nt: TGCGCCAGCAGCCTAATTGAGGGTAGCGGGAATCAGCCCCAGCATTTT

d_call: TRBD1
clone_size: -
j_call: TRBJ2-1
v_call: TRBV4-1
cdr3_aa: CASSQVGTEVNEQFF
cdr3_nt: TGCGCCAGCAGCCAAGTGGGGACAGAGGTCAATGAGCAGTTCTTC

d_call: TRBD1
clone_size: once
j_call: TRBJ2-5
v_call: TRBV7-6
cdr3_aa: CASSLGTGGVETQYF
cdr3_nt: TGTGCCAGCAGCCTTGGGACAGGGGGCGTAGAGACCCAGTACTTC

d_call: TRBD1
clone_size: -
j_call: TRBJ1-2
v_call: TRBV18
cdr3_aa: CASSFQGVENYGYTF
cdr3_nt: TGTGCCAGCTCCTTCCAGGGGGTTGAGAACTATGGCTACACCTTC

d_call: TRBD2
clone_size: once
j_call: TRBJ2-7
v_call: TRBV18
cdr3_aa: CASSPPGLAGGIEQYF
cdr3_nt: TGTGCCAGCTCACCACCGGGACTAGCGGGGGGTATCGAGCAGTACTTC

d_call: TRBD1
clone_size: once
j_call: TRBJ1-5
v_call: TRBV6-4
cdr3_aa: CASKQGDYSNQPQHF
cdr3_nt: TGTGCCAGCAAACAGGGGGATTATAGCAATCAGCCCCAGCATTTT

d_call: -
clone_size: -
j_call: TRBJ1-1
v_call: TRBV9
cdr3_aa: CASSVYRNTEAFF
cdr3_nt: TGTGCCAGCAGCGTATACAGGAACACTGAAGCTTTCTTT

d_call: -
clone_size: few
j_call: TRBJ2-5
v_call: TRBV2
cdr3_aa: CASKGGGETQYF
cdr3_nt: TGTGCCAGCAAAGGAGGAGGAGAGACCCAGTACTTC